The 11 T cell receptor beta chains below were found in one sample sequenced in a study of T cell repertoires in cytomegalovirus infection. No antigen is known for these receptors. TCRdb itself ran the reads through MiXCR, one entry per CDR3 protein. The repertoire holds about 110,000 distinct CDR3 sequences, roughly two fifths seen once, with around 74% in the top ten. The source material was CD8+ T cells from cultured PBMCs, sampled from culture after CMV antigen stimulation. All receptors derive from a human donor in good health (CMV status not recorded). Some clones in this sample may be carry-over from other donors' samples.

The rearrangement joins TRBV27 to TRBJ2-1; D gene uncertain. The germline V gene has CDR1 MNHEY and CDR2 SMNVEV (reference sequence). This CDR3 is 13 amino acids long. V lost 4 bases, J lost 2 bases, and 6 bases lay in between. The CDR3 bases are TGTGCCAGCAGTTCGGCAGCCTACAATGAGCAGTTCTTC. It codes for CASSSAAYNEQFF.

CDR3 sequence: CASSQGIDTQYF. For the CDR3, the DNA is TGTGCCAGCAGCCAGGGTATTGATACGCAGTATTTT. The rearrangement uses TRBV5-4 and TRBJ2-3; possible D gene TRBD1, 5 bases. This CDR3 has 12 amino acids. Trimming left V 4 bases short and J 6 bases short, with 9 bases between. The germline gives CDR1 SGHNT, CDR2 YYREEE (reference sequence).

This clonotype has ten or more counts. The chain combines TRBV4-1 with TRBJ2-1; TRBD2 matches 8 bases. From germline, CDR1 is MGHRA and CDR2 YSYEKL. The CDR3 runs 14 residues. With V trimmed by 2 bases and J by 9 bases, 6 bases remained unmatched. The CDR3 sequence is CASSQPGLAGEQFF. The DNA of the CDR3 is TGCGCCAGCAGCCAACCAGGACTAGCTGGTGAGCAGTTCTTC.

V gene TRBV12-3 or TRBV12-4 combines with J gene TRBJ2-1; 10 nucleotides line up with TRBD1. Losses at the gene ends were 5 bases for V and 2 bases for J; bases not matched to a gene: 6. The CDR3 extends over 16 amino acids. The CDR3 coding sequence is TGTGCCAGCAGTCGACAGGGGGCGCAGACCTACAATGAGCAGTTCTTC. Protein: CASSRQGAQTYNEQFF.

This clonotype was seen a single time. CDR3: CASSLVLAGNTDTQYF. CDR3 nucleotide sequence: TGTGCCAGCAGCTTAGTGCTAGCGGGGAACACAGATACGCAGTATTTT. J is TRBJ2-3 and V is TRBV7-2; 9 bases map to TRBD2. After removal of 1 base from V and 2 bases from J, the junction contained 4 bases not matched to a gene. Germline V gives CDR1 SGHTA, CDR2 FQGNSA. The CDR3 runs 16 residues.

This clonotype has more than one count but fewer than ten. This chain uses TRBV7-6 with TRBJ2-5; 10 bases agree with TRBD2. The J segment lost 5 bases and the V segment lost 3 bases, leaving 15 bases of the junction unmatched. The germline V gene has CDR1 SGHVS and CDR2 FNYEAQ. The length of the CDR3 is 18 residues. The CDR3 DNA is TGTGCCAGCAGCTTGCCACCTCCAGCGGGGGGGTCGGGGGAGACCCAGTACTTC. This gives the protein CASSLPPPAGGSGETQYF.

This sequence joins TRBV28 and TRBJ1-1; the D is unclear. The CDR3 is made up of 12 amino acids. V lost 2 bases and J lost 11, with 12 bases in between. Germline V gene lookup returns CDR1 MDHEN and CDR2 SYDVKM. The CDR3 DNA is TGTGCCAGCAGTTTACCCTCATATGAGGCTTTCTTT. It encodes CASSLPSYEAFF.

In its sample, this clonotype was seen a few times. The chain uses TRBV7-4 and TRBJ2-1, with D unclear. V was clipped by 0 bases and J by 1 base, with 7 bases between them. The CDR3 consists of 15 residues. The germline CDR1 and CDR2 sequences are SGHVT and SQSDAQ. As DNA, the CDR3 is TGTGCCAGCAGCTTAGCAGGTCAGTCCTACAATGAGCAGTTCTTC. Protein: CASSLAGQSYNEQFF.

The J gene is TRBJ2-3, the V gene TRBV6-1; D gene uncertain. The CDR3 runs to 13 residues. Germline V gene sequence: CDR1 MNHNS, CDR2 SASEGT. Trimming took off 3 bases at V and 3 bases at J, with 7 bases between the two ends. CDR3 amino acids: CASSDSETDTQYF. CDR3 in DNA: TGTGCCAGCAGTGACTCAGAAACAGATACGCAGTATTTT.

The V and J genes are TRBV20-1 and TRBJ2-1, with D hard to call. Germline CDR1 is DFQATT and CDR2 is SNEGSKA (reference sequence). CDR3 length equals 14 residues. The V end was cut by 4 bases, the J end by 5 bases, with 15 bases between. In nucleotides, the CDR3 is TGCAGTGCTATGGACGGTTATGGGAACAATGAGCAGTTCTTC. Amino acid sequence: CSAMDGYGNNEQFF.

This clonotype was counted only a few times. V and J are TRBV6-1 and TRBJ2-3; D perhaps matches TRBD2 (6 bases). The CDR3 is made up of 14 amino acids. The germline V gene has CDR1 MNHNS and CDR2 SASEGT. V gave up 6 bases and J gave up 2 bases, with 12 bases separating them. The CDR3 protein is CASSSGLYTDTQYF. The CDR3, as DNA: TGTGCCAGCAGCTCGGGACTCTACACAGATACGCAGTATTTT.